This section outlines one T cell receptor (beta chain) sequence together with its context. Original processing notes: By means of reference gene primer amplification, nucleated cell counts were estimated. Some clones are missing from TCRdb's copy, which holds only in-frame ones; the method was immunoSEQ multiplex PCR. That table supplies the V and J calls and clone size; D and trimming were determined from the DNA. The sample shows about 200,000 clones, 81% of them seen only once. From germline, CDR1 is SGHAT and CDR2 FQNNGV. The J segment lost 10 bases and the V segment lost 4 bases, leaving 8 bases of the junction unmatched. CDR3 size: 15 residues. The data are from a study of blood T cell repertoires in COVID-19. Study overall: Sample material is recorded as cDNA or gDNA derived from T cells, B-cell-depleted T cells, or PBMCs.

The sample consisted of peripheral blood. This sequence joins TRBV11-2 and TRBJ2-1; TRBD2 matches 12 bases. The clonotype was recovered from a woman aged 80 or over with acute or convalescent COVID-19. The CDR3 DNA reads as TGTGCCAGCAGCTCCCCTAGCGGGAGGGCGAACGAGCAGTTCTTC. The encoded protein is CASSSPSGRANEQFF.